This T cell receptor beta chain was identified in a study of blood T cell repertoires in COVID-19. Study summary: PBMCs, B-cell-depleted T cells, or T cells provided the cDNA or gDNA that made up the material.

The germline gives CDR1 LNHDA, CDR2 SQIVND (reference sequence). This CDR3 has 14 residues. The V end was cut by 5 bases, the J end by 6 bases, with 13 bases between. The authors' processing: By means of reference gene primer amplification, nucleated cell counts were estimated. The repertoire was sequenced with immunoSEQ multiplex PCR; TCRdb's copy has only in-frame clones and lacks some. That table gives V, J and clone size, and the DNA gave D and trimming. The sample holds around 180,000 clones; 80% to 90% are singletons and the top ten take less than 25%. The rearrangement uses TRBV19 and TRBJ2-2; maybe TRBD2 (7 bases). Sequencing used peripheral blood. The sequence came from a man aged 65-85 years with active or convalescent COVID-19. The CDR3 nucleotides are TGTGCCAGTAGTTTCCCGGGGGGCGCCGGGGAGCTGTTTTTT. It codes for CASSFPGGAGELFF.